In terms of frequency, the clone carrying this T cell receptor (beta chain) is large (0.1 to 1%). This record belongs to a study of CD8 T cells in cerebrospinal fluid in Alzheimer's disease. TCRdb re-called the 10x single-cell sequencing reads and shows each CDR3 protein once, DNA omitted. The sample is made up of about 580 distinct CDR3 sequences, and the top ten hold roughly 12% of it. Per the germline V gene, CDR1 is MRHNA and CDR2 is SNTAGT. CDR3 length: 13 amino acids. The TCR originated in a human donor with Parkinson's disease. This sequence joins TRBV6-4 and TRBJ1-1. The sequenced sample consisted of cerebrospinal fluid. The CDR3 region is CASSVDMNTEAFF.